Below are 3 T cell receptor beta chains sequenced from a single sample in a study of T-cell memory formation after mild COVID-19. TCRdb ran MiXCR on the 5' RACE reads and lists one entry per CDR3 protein. The sample records 450,000 or so distinct CDR3 sequences, more than 20% being singletons. The sample taken for sequencing was PBMCs or a T cell subset sorted from them (not recorded which). The receptors derive from an adult woman who had mild COVID-19 (a few samples of this study predate the infection). Cell type and time point are not known.

The gene calls are TRBV4-1 and TRBJ2-7; D unclear. Deletions cut 3 bases from V and 0 bases from J, with 12 bases between. Germline lookup yields CDR1 MGHRA and CDR2 YSYEKL. The CDR3 length is 15 residues. CDR3 region: CASSQQVESSYEQYF. The CDR3 DNA sequence: TGCGCCAGCAGCCAGCAGGTAGAATCCTCCTACGAGCAGTACTTC.

V usage is TRBV5-6 and J usage is TRBJ1-1, with a weak D call TRBD1 (6 bases). This CDR3 region has 15 residues. V lost 4 bases to trimming and J lost 0 bases, with 13 bases between them. Germline V gene lookup returns CDR1 SGHDT and CDR2 YYEEEE. The CDR3 DNA reads TGTGCCAGCAGCCCGCTGCAGGGGTTGAACACTGAAGCTTTCTTT. Its translation: CASSPLQGLNTEAFF.

This clonotype was observed a few times. This chain links TRBV29-1 with TRBJ2-3; no clear D. Germline CDR1 and CDR2: SQVTM and ANQGSEA. The ends were cut back, 5 bases at V and 3 bases at J, with 9 bases in the middle. The CDR3 is 12 residues long. This CDR3 is CSVNDGTDTQYF. Written as DNA, the CDR3 is TGCAGCGTTAACGACGGGACAGATACGCAGTATTTT.